The present TCR beta chain was sequenced within a study of identical twins. Unique molecular identifiers were present on the cDNA, and a universal primer site came from template switching. TCRdb ran MiXCR on the 5' RACE reads and lists one entry per CDR3 protein. Of 220,000 or so distinct CDR3 sequences listed, approximately 7% are singletons. Many counts were recorded for this clonotype. This CDR3 has 13 amino acids. Germline assignment: CDR1 MGHRA and CDR2 YSYEKL. Trimming removed 0 bases from V and 3 bases from J, with 5 bases in between. Another study also made use of these data, one on yellow fever vaccine responses in identical twins. That paper notes: Reportedly, the T cell response mounted by twins to vaccine seemed partly convergent, partly personalized.

The source of this sequence is a woman aged 18-30 years in good health. The chain carries TRBV4-1 and TRBJ1-1; the D is unclear. Material: memory (CD45RO+) T cells sorted from blood. CDR3 protein: CASSQEADTEAFF. The CDR3 DNA follows: TGCGCCAGCAGCCAAGAGGCCGACACTGAAGCTTTCTTT.